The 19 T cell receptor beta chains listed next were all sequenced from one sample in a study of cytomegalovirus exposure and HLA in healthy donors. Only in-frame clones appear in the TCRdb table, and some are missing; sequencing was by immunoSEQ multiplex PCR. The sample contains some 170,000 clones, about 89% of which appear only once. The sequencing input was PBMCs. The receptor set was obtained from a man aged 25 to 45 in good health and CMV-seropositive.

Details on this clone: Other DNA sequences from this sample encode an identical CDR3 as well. Here the CDR3 DNA reads TGTGCCAGCAGCTTAAGCAGGGGACAGCCCCAGCATTTT. Protein sequence: CASSLSRGQPQHF. This chain links TRBV7-2 with TRBJ1-5; possibly TRBD1 for D (6 bases). V shed 2 bases and J shed 7 bases, with 9 bases lying between them. Germline V gene data show CDR1 as SGHTA and CDR2 as FQGNSA. The CDR3 has 13 amino acids.

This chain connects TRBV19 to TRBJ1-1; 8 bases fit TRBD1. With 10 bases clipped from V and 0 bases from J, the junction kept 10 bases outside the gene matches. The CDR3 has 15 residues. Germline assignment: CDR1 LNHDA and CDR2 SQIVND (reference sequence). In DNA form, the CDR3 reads TGTGCCACCAAACAGGGGGGGTTTATGAACACTGAAGCTTTCTTT. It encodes CATKQGGFMNTEAFF. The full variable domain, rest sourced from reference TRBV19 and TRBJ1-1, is DGGITQSPKYLFRKEGQNVTLSCEQNLNHDAMYWYRQDPGQGLRLIYYSQIVNDFQKGDIAEGYSVSREKKESFPLTVTSAQKNPTAFYLCATKQGGFMNTEAFFGQGTRLTVV.

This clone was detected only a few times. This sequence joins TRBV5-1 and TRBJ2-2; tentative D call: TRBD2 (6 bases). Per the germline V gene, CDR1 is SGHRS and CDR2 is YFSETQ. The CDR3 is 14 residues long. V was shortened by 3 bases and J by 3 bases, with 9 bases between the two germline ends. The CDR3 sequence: CASSYGRYTGELFF. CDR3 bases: TGCGCCAGCAGCTACGGGAGATACACCGGGGAGCTGTTTTTT. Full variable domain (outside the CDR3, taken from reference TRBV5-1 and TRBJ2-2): KAGVTQTPRYLIKTRGQQVTLSCSPISGHRSVSWYQQTPGQGLQFLFEYFSETQRNKGNFPGRFSGRQFSNSRSEMNVSTLELGDSALYLCASSYGRYTGELFFGEGSRLTVL.

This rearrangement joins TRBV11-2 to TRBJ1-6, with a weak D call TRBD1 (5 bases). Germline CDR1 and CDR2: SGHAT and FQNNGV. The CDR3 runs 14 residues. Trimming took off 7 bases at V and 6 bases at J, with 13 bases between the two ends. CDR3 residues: CASTPGRVNSPLHF. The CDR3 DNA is TGTGCCAGCACCCCAGGGAGGGTTAATTCACCCCTCCACTTT.

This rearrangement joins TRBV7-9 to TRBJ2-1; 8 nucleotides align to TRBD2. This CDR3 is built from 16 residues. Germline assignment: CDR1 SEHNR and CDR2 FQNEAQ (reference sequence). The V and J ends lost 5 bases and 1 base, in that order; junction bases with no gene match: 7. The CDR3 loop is CASSLLAGQSYNEQFF. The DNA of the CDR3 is TGTGCCAGCAGCCTGCTAGCGGGCCAATCCTACAATGAGCAGTTCTTC.

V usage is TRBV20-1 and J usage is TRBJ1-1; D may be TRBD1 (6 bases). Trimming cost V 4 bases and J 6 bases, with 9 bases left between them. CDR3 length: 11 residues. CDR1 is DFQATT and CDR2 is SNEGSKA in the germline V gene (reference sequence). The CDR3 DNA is TGCAGTGCTAACAGGGTCCCTGAAGCTTTCTTT. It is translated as CSANRVPEAFF.

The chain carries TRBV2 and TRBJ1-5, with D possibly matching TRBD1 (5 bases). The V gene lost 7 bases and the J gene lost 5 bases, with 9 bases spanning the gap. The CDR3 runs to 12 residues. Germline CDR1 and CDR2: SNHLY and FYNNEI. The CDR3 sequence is CASTRGDQPQHF. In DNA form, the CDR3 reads TGTGCCAGCACGAGAGGGGATCAGCCCCAGCATTTT.

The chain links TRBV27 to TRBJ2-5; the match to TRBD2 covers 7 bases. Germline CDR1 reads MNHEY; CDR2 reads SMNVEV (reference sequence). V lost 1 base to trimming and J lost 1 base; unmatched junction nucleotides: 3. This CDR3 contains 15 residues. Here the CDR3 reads CASSLWGLTQETQYF. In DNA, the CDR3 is TGTGCCAGCAGTTTATGGGGACTAACCCAAGAGACCCAGTACTTC.

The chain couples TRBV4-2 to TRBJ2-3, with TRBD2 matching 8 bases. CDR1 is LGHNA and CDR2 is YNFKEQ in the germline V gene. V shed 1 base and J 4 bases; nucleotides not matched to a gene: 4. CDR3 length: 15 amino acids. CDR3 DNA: TGTGCCAGCAGCCAAGCGGGAGGGCCCTCAGATACGCAGTATTTT. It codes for CASSQAGGPSDTQYF.

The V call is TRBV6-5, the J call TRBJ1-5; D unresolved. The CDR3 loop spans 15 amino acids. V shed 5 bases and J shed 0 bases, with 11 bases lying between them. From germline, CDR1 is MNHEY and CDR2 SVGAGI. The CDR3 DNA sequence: TGTGCCAGCAGTCTCGGGCAGTATAGCAATCAGCCCCAGCATTTT. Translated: CASSLGQYSNQPQHF.

For the CDR3, the DNA is TGTGCCAGCAGCGGGGGGTGGTCGGGACAGGGGACATACGAGCAGTACTTC. Protein sequence: CASSGGWSGQGTYEQYF. The chain recombines TRBV5-6 with TRBJ2-7, with 10 bases identical to TRBD1. CDR1 and CDR2 (germline): SGHDT, YYEEEE. The CDR3 length is 17 residues. V trimming: 4 bases; J trimming: 4 bases; junction bases outside the gene matches: 14. The whole variable domain, remainder taken from reference TRBV5-6 and TRBJ2-7, is DAGVTQSPTHLIKTRGQQVTLRCSPKSGHDTVSWYQQALGQGPQFIFQYYEEEERQRGNFPDRFSGHQFPNYSSELNVNALLLGDSALYLCASSGGWSGQGTYEQYFGPGTRLTVT.

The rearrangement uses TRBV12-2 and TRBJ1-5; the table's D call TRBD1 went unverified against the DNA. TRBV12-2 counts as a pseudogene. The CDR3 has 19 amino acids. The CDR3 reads CASRLTRRRDRVGNQPQHF. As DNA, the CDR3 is TGTGCAAGTCGCTTAACTCGGCGCCGGGACAGGGTGGGGAATCAGCCCCAGCATTTT.

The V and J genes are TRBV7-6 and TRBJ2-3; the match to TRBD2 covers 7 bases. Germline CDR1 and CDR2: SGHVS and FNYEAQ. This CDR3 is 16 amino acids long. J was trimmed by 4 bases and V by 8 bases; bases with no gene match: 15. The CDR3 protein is CASCDGGSMSPDTQYF. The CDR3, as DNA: TGTGCCAGCTGTGACGGCGGGAGTATGTCCCCAGATACGCAGTATTTT. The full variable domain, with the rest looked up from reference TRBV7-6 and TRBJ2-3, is GAGVSQSPRYKVTKRGQDVALRCDPISGHVSLYWYRQALGQGPEFLTYFNYEAQQDKSGLPNDRFSAERPEGSISTLTIQRTEQRDSAMYRCASCDGGSMSPDTQYFGPGTRLTVL.

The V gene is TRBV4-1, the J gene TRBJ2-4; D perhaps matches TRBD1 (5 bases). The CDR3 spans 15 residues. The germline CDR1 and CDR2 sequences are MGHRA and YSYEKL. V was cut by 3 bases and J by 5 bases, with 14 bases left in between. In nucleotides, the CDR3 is TGCGCCAGCAGCCATCGACAGTTTGGGGAAAACATTCAGTACTTC. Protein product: CASSHRQFGENIQYF.

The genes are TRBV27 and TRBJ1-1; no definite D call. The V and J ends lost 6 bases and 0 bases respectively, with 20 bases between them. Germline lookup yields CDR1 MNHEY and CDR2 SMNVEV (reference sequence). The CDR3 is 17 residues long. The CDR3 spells CASSPISRASMNTEAFF. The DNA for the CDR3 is TGTGCCAGCAGCCCCATAAGCAGAGCCTCCATGAACACTGAAGCTTTCTTT.

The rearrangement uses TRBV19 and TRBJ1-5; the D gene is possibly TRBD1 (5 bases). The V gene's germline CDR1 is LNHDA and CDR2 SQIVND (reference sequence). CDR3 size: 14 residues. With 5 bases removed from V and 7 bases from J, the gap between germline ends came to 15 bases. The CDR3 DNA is TGTGCCAGTAGTGGCTACGTGGGGGAACAGCCCCAGCATTTT. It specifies CASSGYVGEQPQHF.

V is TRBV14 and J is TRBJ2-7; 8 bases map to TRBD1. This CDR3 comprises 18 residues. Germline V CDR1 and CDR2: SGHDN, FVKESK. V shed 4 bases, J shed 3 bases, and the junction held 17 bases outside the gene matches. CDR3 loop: CASSPTTDRAIPFYEQYF. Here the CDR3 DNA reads TGTGCCAGCAGCCCGACGACGGACAGGGCTATTCCCTTCTACGAGCAGTACTTC.

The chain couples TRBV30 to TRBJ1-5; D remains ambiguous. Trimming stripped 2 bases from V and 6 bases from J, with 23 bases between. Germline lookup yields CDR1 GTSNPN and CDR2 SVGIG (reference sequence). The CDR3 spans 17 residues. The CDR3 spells CAWSSNEVTGLGQPQHF. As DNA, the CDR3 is TGTGCCTGGAGTTCAAATGAGGTTACGGGGTTAGGTCAGCCCCAGCATTTT.

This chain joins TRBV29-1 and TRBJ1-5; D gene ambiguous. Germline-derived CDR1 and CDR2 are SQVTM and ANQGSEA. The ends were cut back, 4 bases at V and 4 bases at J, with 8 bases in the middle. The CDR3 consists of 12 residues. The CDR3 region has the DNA TGCAGCGTTGGGGAAATTAATCAGCCCCAGCATTTT. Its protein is CSVGEINQPQHF. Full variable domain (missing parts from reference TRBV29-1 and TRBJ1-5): SAVISQKPSRDICQRGTSLTIQCQVDSQVTMMFWYRQQPGQSLTLIATANQGSEATYESGFVIDKFPISRPNLTFSTLTVSNMSPEDSSIYLCSVGEINQPQHFGDGTRLSIL.